This section outlines one T cell receptor (beta chain) sequence together with its context. Its antigen is unknown. The sample is drawn from a study of T cells after yellow fever vaccination. Study as a whole: With SMART-Seq v4 Ultra Low Input, the fractions containing low cell numbers were prepared.

V lost 4 bases, J lost 4 bases, and 14 bases lay in between. This CDR3 contains 14 residues. Germline V lookup: CDR1 SGHRS, CDR2 YFSETQ. Notes on the study in general: Within FACS-sorted repertoires, abundant clonotypes contaminating from the bulk population could be present.

Synthesis of TCR cDNA relied on 5'RACE template switching, which attached a universal primer site and UMIs. MiXCR, applied by TCRdb to the 5' RACE reads, yields one record per CDR3 protein. The table records some 340,000 distinct CDR3 sequences, about 10% of them present only once. J is TRBJ1-1 and V is TRBV5-1; D not certain. This receptor was obtained from a man aged 18 to 35 who received the YFV17D yellow fever vaccine. Sample: CD4+ T cells sorted from PBMCs, taken 45 days after the yellow fever booster vaccination. In DNA form, the CDR3 reads TGCGCCAGCAGCCCACAACCCACGGGCACTGAAGCTTTCTTT. This gives the protein CASSPQPTGTEAFF. Full variable domain (outside the CDR3, taken from reference TRBV5-1 and TRBJ1-1): KAGVTQTPRYLIKTRGQQVTLSCSPISGHRSVSWYQQTPGQGLQFLFEYFSETQRNKGNFPGRFSGRQFSNSRSEMNVSTLELGDSALYLCASSPQPTGTEAFFGQGTRLTVV.